This TCR beta chain derives from a study of cytomegalovirus exposure and HLA in healthy donors. As for the study in general: The early release's HLA-typed donors yielded roughly 85 million unique TCRs.

A note on this clone: Its antigen is unidentified.

Researchers ran the PCR with 60 Vbeta and 13 Jbeta primers. This table comes from immunoSEQ multiplex PCR, and its TCRdb copy is limited to in-frame clones, with some not included. The sample carries about 160,000 clones, approximately 80% recorded once. CDR3 length: 14 residues. Trimming removed 1 base from V and 9 bases from J, with 14 bases in between. Germline loops: CDR1 SGDLS, CDR2 YYNGEE. Study observations and caveats: Apparent HLA restriction characterized most CMV-associated TCR beta chains in a later analysis.

Sequencing was done on a sample of PBMCs. The chain recombines TRBV9 with TRBJ1-5; tentative D call: TRBD1 (6 bases). The TCR sequence derives from a male donor in good health and CMV-seropositive. CDR3 protein: CASSVLGVGGPQHF. The CDR3 nucleotides are TGTGCCAGCAGCGTATTAGGGGTAGGGGGGCCCCAGCATTTT.